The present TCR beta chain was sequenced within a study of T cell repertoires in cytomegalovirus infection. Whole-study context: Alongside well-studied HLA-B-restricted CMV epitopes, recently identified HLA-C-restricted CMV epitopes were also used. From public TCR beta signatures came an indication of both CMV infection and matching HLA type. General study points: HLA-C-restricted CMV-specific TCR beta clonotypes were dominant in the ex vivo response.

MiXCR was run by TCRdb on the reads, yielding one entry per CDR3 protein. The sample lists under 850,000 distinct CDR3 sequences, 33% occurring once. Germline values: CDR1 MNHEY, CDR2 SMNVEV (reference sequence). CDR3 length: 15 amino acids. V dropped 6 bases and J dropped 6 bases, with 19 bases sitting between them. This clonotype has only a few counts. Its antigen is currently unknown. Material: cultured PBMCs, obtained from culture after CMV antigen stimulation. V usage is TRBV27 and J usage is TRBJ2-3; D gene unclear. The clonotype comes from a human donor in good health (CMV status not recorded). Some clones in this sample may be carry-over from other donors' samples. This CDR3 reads CASSHPHPRTDTQYF. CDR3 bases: TGTGCCAGCAGCCACCCTCACCCCAGGACGGATACGCAGTATTTT.